The 30 T cell receptor beta chains listed next were all sequenced from one sample in a study of patients and donors after allogeneic stem cell transplantation (dated by TCRdb to the early 2020s). Library generation was performed with RT-PCR. TCRdb lists the instrument as NextSeq 550. TCRdb itself trimmed the public reads at Q25 with fastp, ran MiXCR and retained productive beta chains. Each CDR3 protein appears once, grouped with its most common genes and DNA. The table for this sample lists some 880,000 distinct CDR3 sequences; 18% of them were counted only once. 6% of the sample is held by the ten biggest clonotypes. The sample was blood, either unsorted or a sorted T cell fraction (not recorded which). The source of these receptors is a human donor who was either an allogeneic HSCT recipient or a stem cell or donor lymphocyte infusion donor (not recorded which). It is not recorded whose cells these are; they may come from a transplant donor.

The CDR3 protein is CASTHRGGSSGNTIYF. Written as DNA, the CDR3 is TGTGCCAGCACCCACCGCGGGGGGAGCTCTGGAAACACCATATATTTT. V usage is TRBV5-5 and J usage is TRBJ1-3, with TRBD1 as a possible D gene (5 bases). This CDR3 contains 16 residues. V was cut by 6 bases and J by 0 bases, with 16 bases left in between. Germline V gene sequence: CDR1 SGHKS, CDR2 YYEKEE (reference sequence).

The chain couples TRBV20-1 to TRBJ1-1; D ambiguous. The CDR3 is made up of 13 amino acids. V was pared by 6 bases and J by 0 bases, with 11 bases between. Germline V lookup: CDR1 DFQATT, CDR2 SNEGSKA (reference sequence). In DNA form, the CDR3 reads TGCAGTGCCTCCGGGGAAGTGAACACTGAAGCTTTCTTT. Residues: CSASGEVNTEAFF.

The sample holds a few counts of this clonotype. The chain uses TRBV5-6 and TRBJ2-7; 7 bases match TRBD1. Germline V gives CDR1 SGHDT, CDR2 YYEEEE. This CDR3 has 14 amino acids. Losses at the gene ends were 1 base for V and 2 bases for J; bases not matched to a gene: 3. The chain's CDR3 is CASSLWDSPYEQYF. In DNA, the CDR3 is TGTGCCAGCAGCTTGTGGGACAGTCCCTACGAGCAGTACTTC.

This chain connects TRBV9 to TRBJ1-1, with 7 bases lining up with TRBD1. Trimming cost V 3 bases and J 1 base; bases outside gene matches: 6. Germline V gives CDR1 SGDLS, CDR2 YYNGEE. The CDR3 extends over 15 amino acids. DNA of the CDR3: TGTGCCAGCAGCGCAACAGGGGCCTGGAACACTGAAGCTTTCTTT. It codes for CASSATGAWNTEAFF.

The V call is TRBV4-3, the J call TRBJ2-2; 9 nucleotides align to TRBD1. The V and J ends lost 7 bases and 5 bases, in that order; junction bases with no gene match: 5. From germline, CDR1 is LGHNA and CDR2 YSLEER. The CDR3 covers 14 residues. CDR3 nucleotides: TGCGCCAGCAAGCGACAGGGGGAGACCGGGGAGCTGTTTTTT. This codes for CASKRQGETGELFF.

V usage is TRBV6-1 and J usage is TRBJ1-2; D remains ambiguous. Per the germline V gene, CDR1 is MNHNS and CDR2 is SASEGT. The V and J ends lost 10 bases and 0 bases respectively, with 15 bases between them. The CDR3 loop spans 14 amino acids. This chain's CDR3 is CATAMTRTNYGYTF. CDR3 coding DNA: TGTGCCACCGCTATGACACGTACTAACTATGGCTACACCTTC.

This clonotype was counted ten times or more. V usage is TRBV12-3 or TRBV12-4 and J usage is TRBJ2-1, with 7 bases that match TRBD1. This CDR3 has 13 amino acids. Trimming took 11 bases from V and 8 from J; bases not matched to a gene: 12. This CDR3 is CAVSFDREDEQFF. DNA of the CDR3: TGTGCCGTCAGTTTCGACAGGGAAGATGAGCAGTTCTTC.

Only one count was recorded for this clonotype. The chain has TRBV30 and TRBJ2-7; TRBD1 matches at 7 bases. This CDR3 is 14 amino acids long. Unmatched junction bases numbered 15, after V lost 1 base and J lost 12 bases. Germline V CDR1 and CDR2: GTSNPN, SVGIG (reference sequence). CDR3 sequence (DNA): TGTGCCTGGAGTGAAAAGGGGGCCATCTTACGACGGTACTTC. As protein: CAWSEKGAILRRYF.

The chain uses TRBV20-1 and TRBJ2-7; 10 nucleotides align to TRBD2. With V trimmed by 6 bases and J by 2 bases, 16 bases remained unmatched. Germline V gives CDR1 DFQATT, CDR2 SNEGSKA (reference sequence). The CDR3 covers 17 residues. The CDR3 DNA is TGCAGTGCCCGTGGTACATTAGCGGGGGGCCTCACCTACGAGCAGTACTTC. Protein product: CSARGTLAGGLTYEQYF.

This clonotype was counted a few times. The chain links TRBV30 to TRBJ2-7, with D possibly TRBD1 on 6 matching bases. The CDR3 has 13 amino acids. Germline lookup yields CDR1 GTSNPN and CDR2 SVGIG (reference sequence). The V end was cut by 5 bases, the J end by 3 bases, with 14 bases between. The CDR3 protein is CAWATGIYYEQYF. The CDR3 coding sequence is TGTGCCTGGGCGACAGGCATCTACTACGAGCAGTACTTC.

The chain carries TRBV2 and TRBJ2-4; unclear D gene. This CDR3 is built from 14 residues. The germline V and J ends were trimmed by 6 bases and 0 bases, with 9 bases remaining between them. Germline CDR1 reads SNHLY; CDR2 reads FYNNEI. The CDR3 protein is CASSNPLAKNIQYF. DNA for the CDR3: TGTGCCAGCAGCAATCCACTAGCCAAAAACATTCAGTACTTC.

For the CDR3, the DNA is TGTGCCAGCAGCCGACGGGACACCGGACGGGGCTATGGCTACACCTTC. Translation: CASSRRDTGRGYGYTF. The V and J genes are TRBV12-3 or TRBV12-4 and TRBJ1-2; TRBD1 might be the D (6 bases). V lost 6 bases and J lost 4, with 21 bases in between. The CDR3 has 16 residues.

This clonotype turned up a few times. The chain combines TRBV12-3 or TRBV12-4 with TRBJ2-1; TRBD2 is a possible D gene (5 bases). The CDR3 extends over 11 amino acids. V was clipped by 6 bases and J by 15 bases, with 15 bases between them. CDR3 bases: TGTGCCAGCAGCCGGGCCGGGAAGTGGTTCTTC. The encoded protein is CASSRAGKWFF.

V usage is TRBV28 and J usage is TRBJ2-2, with TRBD1 as a possible D gene (6 bases). This CDR3 is built from 15 residues. The V end lost 2 bases, the J end lost 7 bases, and 14 bases lay between the germline ends. The germline gives CDR1 MDHEN, CDR2 SYDVKM. The CDR3 sequence: CASSLMTGLRGELFF. In nucleotides, the CDR3 is TGTGCCAGCAGTTTAATGACAGGACTGCGCGGGGAGCTGTTTTTT.

This clonotype has only a few counts. The chain combines TRBV10-3 with TRBJ2-7; D is unclear. Trimming took 4 bases from V and 3 from J, leaving 10 bases between them. The germline gives CDR1 ENHRY, CDR2 SYGVKD. This CDR3 has 13 amino acids. The chain's CDR3 is CAISGSPFYEQYF. CDR3 sequence (DNA): TGTGCCATCAGTGGCAGTCCGTTCTACGAGCAGTACTTC.

The V and J genes are TRBV12-3 or TRBV12-4 and TRBJ2-1; D is undetermined. The length of the CDR3 is 13 residues. The V end was cut by 6 bases, the J end by 15 bases, with 21 bases between. CDR3 residues: CASRPDAEIEPFF. The CDR3 DNA reads TGTGCCAGCAGACCCGATGCGGAAATAGAACCGTTCTTC.

This clonotype has a count of ten or more. The rearrangement uses TRBV29-1 and TRBJ2-7; no firm D call. Germline V CDR1 and CDR2: SQVTM, ANQGSEA. This CDR3 contains 11 residues. The germline V and J ends were trimmed by 4 bases and 4 bases, with 8 bases remaining between them. CDR3 protein: CSVGDGYEQYF. The CDR3 DNA is TGCAGCGTTGGAGACGGATACGAGCAGTACTTC.

This chain uses TRBV20-1 with TRBJ2-5; 11 positions match TRBD2. The CDR3 is made up of 15 amino acids. Germline loops: CDR1 DFQATT, CDR2 SNEGSKA (reference sequence). J lost 4 bases, V lost 5 bases, and 9 bases had no gene match. Here the CDR3 DNA reads TGCAGTGCTTCCGGGACTAGCGGCTTCATAGAGACCCAGTACTTC. It is translated as CSASGTSGFIETQYF.

This clonotype appeared a few times. The chain carries TRBV11-2 and TRBJ2-2; a weak D match, TRBD2 (8 bases). The CDR3 sequence is 17 residues long. Between the trimmed V and J ends, which lost 4 bases and 5 bases, there was a span of 20 bases. The germline CDR1 and CDR2 sequences are SGHAT and FQNNGV. The CDR3 DNA sequence: TGTGCCAGCAGCTCCGGGAGGGACAGACGTGAAACCGGGGAGCTGTTTTTT. It encodes CASSSGRDRRETGELFF.

This clonotype was detected only a few times. The chain carries TRBV15 and TRBJ1-2; D is unclear. CDR3 length: 14 amino acids. Trimming removed 5 bases at V and 2 bases at J, with 12 bases between. CDR1 and CDR2 (germline): LNHNV, YYDKDF (reference sequence). This CDR3 reads CATSSRTGNYGYTF. As DNA, the CDR3 is TGTGCCACCAGCTCCCGGACGGGAAACTATGGCTACACCTTC.

V gene TRBV5-1 combines with J gene TRBJ2-5, with D tentatively TRBD1 (7 bases). Trimming removed 10 bases from V and 0 bases from J, with 22 bases in between. CDR3 size: 16 residues. The germline CDR1 and CDR2 sequences are SGHRS and YFSETQ. Here the CDR3 reads CASQGGGAVNQETQYF. CDR3 in DNA: TGCGCCTCTCAAGGGGGCGGGGCCGTTAACCAAGAGACCCAGTACTTC.

The chain couples TRBV24-1 to TRBJ2-5; 10 nucleotides line up with TRBD2. With 2 bases clipped from V and 4 bases from J, the junction kept 3 bases outside the gene matches. Germline V gene data show CDR1 as KGHDR and CDR2 as SFDVKD. CDR3 size: 15 residues. CDR3 nucleotides: TGTGCCACCAGTGATTGGCTAGCGGGAGTAGAGACCCAGTACTTC. Its translation: CATSDWLAGVETQYF.

Remarks on this clonotype: A much larger clone differs by one base, so this may be a read error. CDR3 protein: CAGTVQGDEQFF. CDR3 nucleotides: TGTGCCGGCACTGTACAGGGAGATGAGCAGTTCTTC. The J gene is TRBJ2-1, the V gene TRBV12-3 or TRBV12-4, with D maybe TRBD1 (6 bases). Trimming left V 11 bases short and J 8 bases short, with 16 bases between. CDR3 length equals 12 residues.

The genes are TRBV5-1 and TRBJ1-6, with a possible D match to TRBD1 (5 bases). Trimming left V 7 bases short and J 7 bases short, with 21 bases between. Germline loops: CDR1 SGHRS, CDR2 YFSETQ. The CDR3 is 16 residues long. The CDR3 protein is CASGASPGLGNSPLHF. The CDR3, as DNA: TGCGCCAGCGGAGCGAGTCCGGGGCTAGGGAATTCACCCCTCCACTTT.

The rearrangement links TRBV20-1 to TRBJ2-5; 10 bases match TRBD1. Looked up from germline, CDR1 is DFQATT and CDR2 is SNEGSKA (reference sequence). CDR3 length equals 15 residues. The V and J ends lost 4 bases and 3 bases, in that order; junction bases with no gene match: 8. CDR3 bases: TGCAGTGCTATAGAACCGGGACAGGGGAAAGAGACCCAGTACTTC. Translation gives CSAIEPGQGKETQYF.

This clonotype was seen a handful of times. The chain employs TRBV5-1 and TRBJ1-1; 8 nucleotides match TRBD1. CDR1 and CDR2 from the germline V gene are SGHRS and YFSETQ. V trimming: 0 bases; J trimming: 0 bases; junction bases outside the gene matches: 4. This CDR3 spans 16 amino acids. The CDR3 coding sequence is TGCGCCAGCAGCTTGGGACAGGGGAACCTGAACACTGAAGCTTTCTTT. Translation: CASSLGQGNLNTEAFF.

This clonotype was counted only a few times. The rearrangement joins TRBV20-1 to TRBJ1-4; tentatively, D is TRBD1 (5 bases). CDR3 size: 14 residues. V lost 0 bases to trimming and J lost 0 bases, with 5 bases between them. CDR1 is DFQATT and CDR2 is SNEGSKA in the germline V gene (reference sequence). Here the CDR3 reads CSAREQATNEKLFF. CDR3 bases: TGCAGTGCTAGAGAACAGGCAACTAATGAAAAACTGTTTTTT.

V and J are TRBV20-1 and TRBJ2-7; TRBD2 might be the D (6 bases). Germline CDR1 is DFQATT and CDR2 is SNEGSKA (reference sequence). Between the trimmed V and J ends, which lost 5 bases and 0 bases, there was a span of 14 bases. This CDR3 contains 14 residues. CDR3 amino acids: CSAGGREHSYEQYF. The CDR3 DNA is TGCAGTGCTGGGGGGAGAGAACACTCCTACGAGCAGTACTTC.

This chain links TRBV6-1 with TRBJ2-5; D may correspond to TRBD1 or TRBD2 (6 bases each). The CDR3 runs 16 residues. CDR1 and CDR2 from the germline V gene are MNHNS and SASEGT. V shed 2 bases and J shed 2 bases, with 15 bases lying between them. The CDR3 protein is CASSEITGAKQETQYF. CDR3 DNA: TGTGCCAGCAGTGAAATTACGGGGGCAAAGCAAGAGACCCAGTACTTC.

This clonotype was seen a handful of times. The rearrangement joins TRBV7-9 to TRBJ2-7, with 11 bases lining up with TRBD2. This CDR3 has 15 amino acids. Germline CDR1 is SEHNR and CDR2 is FQNEAQ (reference sequence). V dropped 3 bases and J dropped 7; count of bases not matched to a gene: 8. The CDR3, as DNA: TGTGCCAGCAGCTTGTCGGCTAGCGGGGGGTTGGAGCAGTACTTC. As protein: CASSLSASGGLEQYF.